There are a few counts of the clone carrying this T cell receptor (beta chain). The antigen is undetermined. A sample-barcoded 5' primer and a J-beta primer mix were used in a second PCR of about 7 to 11 cycles. Using its own MiXCR run on the 5' RACE reads, TCRdb lists one record per CDR3 protein. The sample holds approximately 690,000 distinct CDR3 sequences; approximately 40% are singletons and the top ten take roughly 30%. This entry comes from a study of blood T cells in healthy people across ages. Study-level findings and limits: Age advanced and TCR beta diversity per million T cells fell, roughly linearly. Unsorted PBMCs ruled out conclusive naive versus antigen-experienced comparison. Among long-lived donors, naive CD4+ cells were more numerous and diversity higher than in aged donors.

Drawn from each donor were 9 to 10 milliliters of peripheral blood. This CDR3 has 17 residues. CDR1 and CDR2 from the germline V gene are MNHEY and SVGEGT. The V and J ends lost 4 bases and 4 bases, in that order; junction bases with no gene match: 6. The V gene is TRBV6-2 or TRBV6-3, the J gene TRBJ2-2, with 13 bases aligning to TRBD2. This receptor was identified in an elderly man in good health. Source material: blood. CDR3 in DNA: TGTGCCAGCAGTTCAACTAGCGGGGGGGCCCTCACCGGGGAGCTGTTTTTT. It translates to CASSSTSGGALTGELFF.